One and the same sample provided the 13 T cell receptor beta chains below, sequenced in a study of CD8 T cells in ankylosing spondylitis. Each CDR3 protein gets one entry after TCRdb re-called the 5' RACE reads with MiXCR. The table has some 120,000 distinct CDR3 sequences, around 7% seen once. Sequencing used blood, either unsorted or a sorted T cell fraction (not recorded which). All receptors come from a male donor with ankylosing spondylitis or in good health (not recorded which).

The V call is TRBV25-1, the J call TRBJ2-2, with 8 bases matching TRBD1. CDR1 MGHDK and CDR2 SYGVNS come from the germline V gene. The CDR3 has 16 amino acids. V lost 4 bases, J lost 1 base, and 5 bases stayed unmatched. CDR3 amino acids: CASSGIGTGNTGELFF. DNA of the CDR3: TGTGCCAGCAGTGGAATCGGGACAGGGAACACCGGGGAGCTGTTTTTT.

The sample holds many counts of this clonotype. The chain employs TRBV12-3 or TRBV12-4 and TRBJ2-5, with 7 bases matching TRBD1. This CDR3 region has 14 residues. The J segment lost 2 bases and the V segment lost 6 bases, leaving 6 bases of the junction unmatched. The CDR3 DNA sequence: TGTGCCAGCAGGAGACAGGGTTGGCAAGAGACCCAGTACTTC. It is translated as CASRRQGWQETQYF.

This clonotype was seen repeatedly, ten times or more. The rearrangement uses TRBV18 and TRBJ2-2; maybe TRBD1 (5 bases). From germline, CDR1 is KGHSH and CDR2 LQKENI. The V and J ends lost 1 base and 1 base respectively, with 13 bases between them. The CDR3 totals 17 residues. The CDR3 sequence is CASSPLDQGWNTGELFF. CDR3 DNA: TGTGCCAGCTCACCACTTGATCAGGGTTGGAACACCGGGGAGCTGTTTTTT.

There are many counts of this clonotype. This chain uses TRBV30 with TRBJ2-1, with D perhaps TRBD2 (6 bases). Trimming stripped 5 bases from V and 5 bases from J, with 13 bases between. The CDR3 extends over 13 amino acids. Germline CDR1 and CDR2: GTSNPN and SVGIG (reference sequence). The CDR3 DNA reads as TGTGCCTGGGGCCGGGGGATCGACAATGAGCAGTTCTTC. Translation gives CAWGRGIDNEQFF.

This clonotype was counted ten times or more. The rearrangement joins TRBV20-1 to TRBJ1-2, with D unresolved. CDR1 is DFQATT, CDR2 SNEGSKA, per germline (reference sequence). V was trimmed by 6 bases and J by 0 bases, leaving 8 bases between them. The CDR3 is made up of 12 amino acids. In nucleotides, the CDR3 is TGCAGTGCCAGTCGACCTAACTATGGCTACACCTTC. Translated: CSASRPNYGYTF.

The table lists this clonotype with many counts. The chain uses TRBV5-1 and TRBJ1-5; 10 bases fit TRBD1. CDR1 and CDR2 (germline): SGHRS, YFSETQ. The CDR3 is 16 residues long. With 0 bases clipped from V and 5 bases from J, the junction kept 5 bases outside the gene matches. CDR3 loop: CASSLGTGGSDQPQHF. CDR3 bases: TGCGCCAGCAGCTTGGGGACAGGGGGTTCGGATCAGCCCCAGCATTTT.

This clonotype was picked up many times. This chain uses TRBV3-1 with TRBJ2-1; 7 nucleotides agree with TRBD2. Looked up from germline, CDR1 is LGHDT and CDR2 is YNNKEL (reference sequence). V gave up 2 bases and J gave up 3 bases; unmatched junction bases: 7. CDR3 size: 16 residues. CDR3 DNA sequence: TGTGCCAGCAGCCAAAGTTCGGGACTACTCTACAATGAGCAGTTCTTC. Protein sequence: CASSQSSGLLYNEQFF.

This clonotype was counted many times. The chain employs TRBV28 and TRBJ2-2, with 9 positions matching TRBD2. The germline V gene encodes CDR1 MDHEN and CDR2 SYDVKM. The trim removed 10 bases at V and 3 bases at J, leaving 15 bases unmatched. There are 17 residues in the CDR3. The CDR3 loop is CATSRLAEGEDTGELFF. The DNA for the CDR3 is TGTGCCACCTCACGACTAGCGGAAGGAGAAGACACCGGGGAGCTGTTTTTT.

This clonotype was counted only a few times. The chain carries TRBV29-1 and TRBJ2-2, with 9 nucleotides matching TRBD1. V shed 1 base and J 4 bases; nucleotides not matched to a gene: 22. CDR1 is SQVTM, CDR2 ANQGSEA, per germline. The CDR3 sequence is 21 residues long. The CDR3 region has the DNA TGCAGCGTTGAAGGAGTGGGAACAGGGGGCGCGCTAGCGGAGGGCACCGGGGAGCTGTTTTTT. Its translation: CSVEGVGTGGALAEGTGELFF.

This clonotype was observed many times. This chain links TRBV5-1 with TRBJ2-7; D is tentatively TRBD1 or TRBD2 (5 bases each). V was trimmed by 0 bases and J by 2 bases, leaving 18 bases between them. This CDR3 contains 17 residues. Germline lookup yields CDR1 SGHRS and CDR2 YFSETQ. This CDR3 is CASSLGPVRDQTYEQYF. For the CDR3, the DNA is TGCGCCAGCAGCTTGGGGCCCGTCCGGGACCAAACCTACGAGCAGTACTTC.

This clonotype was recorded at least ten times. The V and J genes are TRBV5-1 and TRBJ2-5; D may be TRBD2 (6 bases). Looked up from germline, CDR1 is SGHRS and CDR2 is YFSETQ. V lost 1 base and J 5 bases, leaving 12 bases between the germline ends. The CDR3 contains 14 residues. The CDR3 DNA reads TGCGCCAGCAGCTTGATAGCGGAGGGGGAGACCCAGTACTTC. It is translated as CASSLIAEGETQYF.

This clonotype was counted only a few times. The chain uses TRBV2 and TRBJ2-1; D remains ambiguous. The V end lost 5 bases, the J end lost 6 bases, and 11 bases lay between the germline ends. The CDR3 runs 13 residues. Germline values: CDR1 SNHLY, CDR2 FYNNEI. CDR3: CASSLGRSNEQFF. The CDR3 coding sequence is TGTGCCAGCAGTCTGGGCAGGTCCAATGAGCAGTTCTTC.

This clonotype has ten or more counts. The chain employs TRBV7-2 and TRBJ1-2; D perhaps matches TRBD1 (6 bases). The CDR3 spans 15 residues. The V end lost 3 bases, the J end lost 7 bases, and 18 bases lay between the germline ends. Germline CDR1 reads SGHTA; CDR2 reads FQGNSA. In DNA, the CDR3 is TGTGCCAGCAGCTTCAACCTACAGGGATCGGGTGGCTACACCTTC. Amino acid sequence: CASSFNLQGSGGYTF.